Listed below are T cell receptor beta chains from one sample, sequenced in a study of blood T cell repertoires in COVID-19. Assay used: immunoSEQ multiplex PCR; TCRdb lists only in-frame clones, some missing. This table has 140,000 or so clones, around 81% appearing once. Sequencing was done on a sample of peripheral blood. The receptors derive from a woman aged 45 to 65 with acute or convalescent COVID-19. CDR3s include the opening cysteine and the closing phenylalanine or tryptophan. Fields, in order: V gene, J gene, clone size, D gene, CDR3 protein, CDR3 DNA. A D gene is named only where the DNA matches it firmly. Rows may omit the clone size; those that give it use once, few, many or a size class.

>TRBV6-1|TRBJ1-2|NA|NA
CASSDQGRNYYGYTF
TGTGCCAGCAGTGACCAGGGTAGGAATTACTATGGCTACACCTTC
>TRBV29-1|TRBJ1-4|NA|TRBD1
CSAGQANEKLFF
TGCAGCGCCGGACAGGCAAATGAAAAACTGTTTTTT
>TRBV4-3|TRBJ2-5|few|TRBD2
CASSQDSLAGGNQETQYF
TGCGCCAGCAGCCAAGATTCGCTAGCGGGGGGCAACCAAGAGACCCAGTACTTC
>TRBV5-1|TRBJ2-3|once|NA
CASWGGHFRTDTQYF
TGCGCCAGCTGGGGGGGACACTTTAGGACAGATACGCAGTATTTT
>TRBV7-9|TRBJ2-7|NA|NA
CASSTGETYEQYF
TGTGCCAGCAGCACCGGGGAAACCTACGAGCAGTACTTC
>TRBV6-4|TRBJ2-1|few|TRBD2
CASSDSGLAGRQFF
TGTGCCAGCAGTGACTCAGGGCTAGCGGGTCGGCAGTTCTTC
>TRBV20-1|TRBJ1-5|NA|TRBD1
CSASGTGRDQPQHF
TGCAGTGCTAGTGGGACAGGGCGAGATCAGCCCCAGCATTTT
>TRBV20-1|TRBJ2-1|NA|TRBD2
CSASGTGGQNEQFF
TGCAGTGCAAGTGGTACGGGGGGGCAAAATGAGCAGTTCTTC
>TRBV6-5|TRBJ1-1|NA|NA
CASSDPGGKAFF
TGTGCCAGCAGCGACCCCGGGGGTAAAGCTTTCTTT
>TRBV5-1|TRBJ1-1|NA|TRBD1
CASSRTGDDTEAFF
TGCGCCAGCAGCCGGACAGGGGATGACACTGAAGCTTTCTTT
>TRBV6-1|TRBJ2-3|NA|NA
CASSEAAGPPDTQYF
TGTGCCAGCAGTGAAGCGGCAGGCCCACCAGATACGCAGTATTTT
>TRBV6-5|TRBJ1-2|NA|NA
CASSRSLQGSYGYTF
TGTGCCAGCAGCAGGAGCCTACAGGGAAGCTATGGCTACACCTTC
>TRBV6-2/TRBV6-3|TRBJ2-7|NA|NA
CASSYQGTNEQYF
TGTGCCAGCAGTTACCAGGGGACCAACGAGCAGTACTTC
>TRBV4-3|TRBJ1-2|NA|NA
CASSQDVRSGGYTF
TGCGCCAGCAGCCAAGATGTTCGTTCGGGTGGCTACACCTTC
>TRBV3-1/TRBV3-2|TRBJ2-2|NA|NA
CASSQGSTVDTNTGELFF
TGTGCCAGCAGCCAAGGTTCGACTGTGGACACTAACACCGGGGAGCTGTTTTTT
>TRBV6-1|TRBJ2-2|NA|NA
CASSAFGPYNTGELFF
TGTGCCAGCAGTGCGTTCGGTCCATACAACACCGGGGAGCTGTTTTTT
>TRBV2|TRBJ2-5|NA|NA
CASRAGPFGETQYF
TGTGCCAGCAGAGCAGGGCCCTTCGGGGAGACCCAGTACTTC
>TRBV7-2|TRBJ2-3|NA|TRBD2
CASSHVAGGSTDTQYF
TGTGCCAGCAGCCATGTAGCGGGGGGTTCCACAGATACGCAGTATTTT
>TRBV27|TRBJ2-3|NA|NA
CASSLSRDTQYF
TGTGCCAGCAGTTTATCCCGAGATACGCAGTATTTT
>TRBV2|TRBJ1-1|NA|NA
CASSEAGRGTPEAFF
TGTGCCAGCAGTGAAGCGGGGCGGGGGACCCCTGAAGCTTTCTTT
>TRBV20-1|TRBJ2-3|NA|NA
CSASDLYTQYF
TGCAGTGCTAGCGACTTATATACGCAGTATTTT
>TRBV6-2/TRBV6-3|TRBJ1-1|NA|NA
CASSYYGSLAPNNTEAFF
TGTGCCAGCAGTTACTACGGGAGCCTCGCACCAAATAACACTGAAGCTTTCTTT
>TRBV23-1|TRBJ1-2|few|NA
CASSQSWASLGTVQVYGYTF
TGCGCCAGCAGTCAATCGTGGGCAAGCTTAGGCACTGTCCAAGTTTATGGCTACACCTTC
>TRBV4-1|TRBJ2-7|NA|NA
CASSPSEGFLEQYF
TGCGCCAGCAGCCCCTCGGAGGGGTTCCTCGAGCAGTACTTC
>TRBV10-3|TRBJ2-3|NA|NA
CAIRTSKDTDTQYF
TGTGCCATCAGAACTAGTAAGGACACAGATACGCAGTATTTT
>TRBV19|TRBJ1-2|NA|NA
CASSIGGSYGYTF
TGTGCCAGTAGTATTGGGGGCTCCTATGGCTACACCTTC
>TRBV5-1|TRBJ2-1|few|TRBD1
CASSQPGQHANEQFF
TGCGCCAGCAGCCAACCGGGACAGCACGCCAATGAGCAGTTCTTC
>TRBV7-7|TRBJ1-6|NA|NA
CASSLVLSGKRSYNSPLHF
TGTGCCAGCAGCTTAGTTTTATCGGGGAAACGCTCCTATAATTCACCCCTCCACTTT
>TRBV6-2/TRBV6-3|TRBJ1-5|NA|NA
CASSLGGDNQPQHF
TGTGCCAGCAGTTTAGGGGGGGACAATCAGCCCCAGCATTTT
>TRBV11-2|TRBJ1-1|few|NA
CASSLRTEAFF
TGTGCCAGCAGCTTGAGGACAGAAGCTTTCTTT
>TRBV12-5|TRBJ1-1|few|TRBD1
CASGLNTGVAEAFF
TGTGCTAGTGGTTTGAATACAGGGGTGGCTGAAGCTTTCTTT
>TRBV6-5|TRBJ1-5|NA|NA
CASSFRRIGQPQHF
TGTGCCAGCAGTTTTCGGAGGATAGGGCAGCCCCAGCATTTT
>TRBV6-2/TRBV6-3|TRBJ1-1|few|NA
CASSYSRANTEAFF
TGTGCCAGCAGTTACTCGAGAGCAAACACTGAAGCTTTCTTT
>TRBV5-1|TRBJ2-7|NA|TRBD2
CASSLASGATYEQYF
TGCGCCAGCAGCTTGGCTAGCGGGGCTACCTACGAGCAGTACTTC
>TRBV18|TRBJ1-2|NA|NA
CASSPGTSRSYGYTF
TGTGCCAGCTCACCGGGGACAAGCAGGAGCTATGGCTACACCTTC
>TRBV9|TRBJ2-5|NA|TRBD1
CASSVGQGVPSQETQYF
TGTGCCAGCAGCGTGGGACAGGGGGTGCCCTCTCAAGAGACCCAGTACTTC
>TRBV7-2|TRBJ2-7|NA|TRBD1
CASSSDTGVYEQYF
TGTGCCAGCAGCTCCGATACAGGGGTCTACGAGCAGTACTTC
>TRBV5-1|TRBJ1-1|NA|NA
CASSWRQNTEAFF
TGCGCCAGCAGCTGGCGGCAGAACACTGAAGCTTTCTTT
>TRBV6-1|TRBJ1-1|few|NA
CASSEWGQQAFF
TGTGCCAGCAGTGAATGGGGCCAGCAAGCTTTCTTT
>TRBV28|TRBJ1-1|once|TRBD1
CASSRQGAFF
TGTGCCAGCAGTAGACAGGGAGCTTTCTTT
>TRBV11-2|TRBJ2-5|NA|NA
CASSPPRIGETQYF
TGTGCCAGCAGCCCCCCCCGGATCGGGGAGACCCAGTACTTC
>TRBV6-5|TRBJ1-4|few|NA
CASSWGPIGKLFF
TGTGCCAGCAGTTGGGGGCCTATTGGAAAACTGTTTTTT
>TRBV6-5|TRBJ1-3|few|TRBD1
CASSYGTGSSGNTIYF
TGTGCCAGCAGTTACGGGACAGGGAGCTCTGGAAACACCATATATTTT
>TRBV19|TRBJ2-7|NA|TRBD1
CASSSGTVDDEQYF
TGTGCCAGTAGCTCCGGGACAGTTGACGACGAGCAGTACTTC
>TRBV5-6|TRBJ1-2|NA|NA
CASSFDPTWGYTF
TGTGCCAGCAGCTTTGACCCGACTTGGGGCTACACCTTC
>TRBV4-3|TRBJ2-6|NA|NA
CASSQDAGSGANVLTF
TGCGCCAGCAGCCAAGATGCCGGCTCTGGGGCCAACGTCCTGACTTTC
>TRBV30|TRBJ1-5|NA|NA
CAWGLGGNQPQHF
TGTGCCTGGGGCCTTGGGGGGAATCAGCCCCAGCATTTT
>TRBV20-1|TRBJ2-7|few|NA
CSADGDIEQYF
TGCAGTGCTGACGGGGACATCGAGCAGTACTTC
>TRBV21-1|TRBJ2-1|NA|NA
CASSKRRASGPYNEQFF
TGTGCCAGCAGCAAAAGACGGGCTAGCGGCCCCTACAATGAGCAGTTCTTC
>TRBV5-1|TRBJ1-2|NA|TRBD1
CASSWRPGQGDGYTF
TGCGCCAGCAGCTGGAGACCGGGACAGGGGGATGGCTACACCTTC
>TRBV2|TRBJ2-3|NA|TRBD2
CASGAGDTDTQYF
TGTGCCAGCGGCGCGGGGGACACAGATACGCAGTATTTT
>TRBV5-1|TRBJ2-1|NA|NA
CASSLSTGGQEQFF
TGCGCCAGCAGCTTGTCAACCGGGGGTCAGGAGCAGTTCTTC
>TRBV4-3|TRBJ2-7|NA|NA
CASSQERVSYEQYF
TGCGCCAGCAGCCAAGAGAGGGTCAGTTACGAGCAGTACTTC
>TRBV7-9|TRBJ2-5|NA|NA
CASNRETQETQYF
TGTGCCAGCAACCGAGAAACGCAAGAGACCCAGTACTTC
>TRBV19|TRBJ1-2|NA|NA
CASSIKVVNTYGYTF
TGTGCCAGTAGTATTAAAGTAGTGAATACCTATGGCTACACCTTC
>TRBV5-1|TRBJ2-1|NA|TRBD2
CASSLAGGASEQFF
TGCGCCAGCAGCTTGGCCGGGGGGGCCAGTGAGCAGTTCTTC